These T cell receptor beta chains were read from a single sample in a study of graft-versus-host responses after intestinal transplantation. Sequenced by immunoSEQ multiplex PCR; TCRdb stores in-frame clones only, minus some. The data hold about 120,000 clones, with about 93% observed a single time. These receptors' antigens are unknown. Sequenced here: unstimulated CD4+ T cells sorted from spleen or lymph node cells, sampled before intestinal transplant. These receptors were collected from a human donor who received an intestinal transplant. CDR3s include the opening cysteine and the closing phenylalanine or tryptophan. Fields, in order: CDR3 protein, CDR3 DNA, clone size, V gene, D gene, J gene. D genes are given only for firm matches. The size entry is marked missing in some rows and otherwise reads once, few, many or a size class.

CDR3 protein: CAWGGTYEQYF
CDR3 DNA: TGTGCCTGGGGCGGAACCTACGAGCAGTACTTC
clone size: NA
V gene: TRBV30
D gene: NA
J gene: TRBJ2-7

CDR3 protein: CASSLNEVTSYNEQFF
CDR3 DNA: TGTGCCAGCTCACTTAATGAAGTCACCTCCTACAATGAGCAGTTCTTC
clone size: once
V gene: TRBV18
D gene: NA
J gene: TRBJ2-1

CDR3 protein: CASSFSQRGGTDTQYF
CDR3 DNA: TGTGCCAGCAGTTTTAGCCAGAGGGGAGGCACAGATACGCAGTATTTT
clone size: NA
V gene: TRBV27
D gene: NA
J gene: TRBJ2-3

CDR3 protein: CASSSRGGRSGYTF
CDR3 DNA: TGTGCCAGCAGTTCCAGGGGAGGACGAAGTGGCTACACCTTC
clone size: NA
V gene: TRBV6-5
D gene: NA
J gene: TRBJ1-2

CDR3 protein: CASSLGGASSYGYTF
CDR3 DNA: TGTGCCAGCAGTTTAGGGGGGGCCAGCAGCTATGGCTACACCTTC
clone size: NA
V gene: TRBV28
D gene: NA
J gene: TRBJ1-2

CDR3 protein: CASSRDREETQYF
CDR3 DNA: TGTGCCAGCAGTCGCGACAGGGAAGAGACCCAGTACTTC
clone size: NA
V gene: TRBV6-5
D gene: TRBD1
J gene: TRBJ2-5

CDR3 protein: CASGSTTGSGSHGYEQYF
CDR3 DNA: TGTGCTAGTGGTTCGACGACAGGGTCGGGCTCGCATGGCTACGAGCAGTACTTC
clone size: NA
V gene: TRBV12-5
D gene: TRBD1
J gene: TRBJ2-7

CDR3 protein: CASSLVFYEQYF
CDR3 DNA: TGTGCCAGCAGCTTAGTCTTCTACGAGCAGTACTTC
clone size: once
V gene: TRBV11-2
D gene: NA
J gene: TRBJ2-7

CDR3 protein: CASSLRTNQPQHF
CDR3 DNA: TGTGCCAGCAGCTTGCGGACAAATCAGCCCCAGCATTTT
clone size: NA
V gene: TRBV5-5
D gene: NA
J gene: TRBJ1-5

CDR3 protein: CASSLNPGLDRAREAFF
CDR3 DNA: TGTGCCAGCAGCTTAAACCCCGGCCTCGACCGGGCCAGGGAAGCTTTCTTT
clone size: once
V gene: TRBV7-3
D gene: NA
J gene: TRBJ1-1

CDR3 protein: CAWSVGAGGRTDTQYF
CDR3 DNA: TGTGCCTGGAGTGTCGGGGCGGGAGGTCGCACAGATACGCAGTATTTT
clone size: NA
V gene: TRBV30
D gene: TRBD2
J gene: TRBJ2-3

CDR3 protein: CASSQGAGLYTEAFF
CDR3 DNA: TGCGCCAGCAGCCAGGGCGCAGGGCTCTACACTGAAGCTTTCTTT
clone size: NA
V gene: TRBV4-1
D gene: NA
J gene: TRBJ1-1

CDR3 protein: CSVPDRNMAGELFF
CDR3 DNA: TGCAGCGTCCCCGACAGGAACATGGCCGGGGAGCTGTTTTTT
clone size: NA
V gene: TRBV29-1
D gene: NA
J gene: TRBJ2-2

CDR3 protein: CASSPSTVRPNEKLFF
CDR3 DNA: TGTGCCAGCAGTCCGTCGACCGTTAGGCCTAATGAAAAACTGTTTTTT
clone size: NA
V gene: TRBV28
D gene: NA
J gene: TRBJ1-4

CDR3 protein: CASSRDRVGQPQHF
CDR3 DNA: TGTGCCAGCAGCAGAGACAGGGTGGGTCAGCCCCAGCATTTT
clone size: NA
V gene: TRBV7-2
D gene: TRBD1
J gene: TRBJ1-5

CDR3 protein: CASTSGTPTKGQYF
CDR3 DNA: TGTGCCAGCACTTCCGGGACCCCGACAAAGGGGCAGTACTTC
clone size: NA
V gene: TRBV6-5
D gene: NA
J gene: TRBJ2-7

CDR3 protein: CASGLGRRGEKLFF
CDR3 DNA: TGTGCCAGCGGGCTCGGGAGGCGCGGGGAAAAACTGTTTTTT
clone size: NA
V gene: TRBV6-5
D gene: NA
J gene: TRBJ1-4

CDR3 protein: CASNPSPSGTGRYYEQYF
CDR3 DNA: TGTGCCAGCAACCCGAGCCCCTCCGGGACAGGGAGATATTACGAGCAGTACTTC
clone size: NA
V gene: TRBV7-2
D gene: TRBD1
J gene: TRBJ2-7

CDR3 protein: CASSPGLAGVSLSYEQYF
CDR3 DNA: TGTGCCAGCAGCCCCGGACTAGCGGGAGTGTCCCTCTCCTACGAGCAGTACTTC
clone size: NA
V gene: TRBV7-9
D gene: TRBD2
J gene: TRBJ2-7

CDR3 protein: CASRGLGPMVGEQYF
CDR3 DNA: TGTGCCAGCCGGGGCTTGGGGCCTATGGTCGGCGAGCAGTACTTC
clone size: NA
V gene: TRBV6-5
D gene: NA
J gene: TRBJ2-7

CDR3 protein: CASSSPGGYTF
CDR3 DNA: TGTGCCAGCAGCTCCCCAGGCGGCTACACCTTC
clone size: NA
V gene: TRBV9
D gene: NA
J gene: TRBJ1-2

CDR3 protein: CASSPTRDRAYEQYF
CDR3 DNA: TGTGCCAGCAGCCCGACCCGGGACAGGGCCTACGAGCAGTACTTC
clone size: NA
V gene: TRBV14
D gene: TRBD1
J gene: TRBJ2-7

CDR3 protein: CARQGTSRLGGQYF
CDR3 DNA: TGTGCCCGACAAGGGACTAGCAGGCTCGGTGGCCAGTACTTC
clone size: NA
V gene: TRBV30
D gene: TRBD2
J gene: TRBJ2-5

CDR3 protein: CASSGVGGNYEQYF
CDR3 DNA: TGCGCCAGCAGCGGCGTGGGAGGGAATTACGAGCAGTACTTC
clone size: NA
V gene: TRBV5-1
D gene: TRBD2
J gene: TRBJ2-7

CDR3 protein: CASSLTGVAGGNEQFF
CDR3 DNA: TGTGCCAGCAGCTTAACTGGGGTAGCGGGAGGGAATGAGCAGTTCTTC
clone size: NA
V gene: TRBV7-9
D gene: TRBD2
J gene: TRBJ2-1

CDR3 protein: CSVAGNEKLFF
CDR3 DNA: TGCAGTGTGGCAGGGAATGAAAAACTGTTTTTT
clone size: NA
V gene: TRBV20-1
D gene: NA
J gene: TRBJ1-4

CDR3 protein: CAISRTSGITGELFF
CDR3 DNA: TGTGCCATCAGTCGGACTAGCGGGATCACCGGGGAGCTGTTTTTT
clone size: once
V gene: TRBV10-3
D gene: TRBD2
J gene: TRBJ2-2

CDR3 protein: CASSSEPIKNIQYF
CDR3 DNA: TGTGCCAGCAGTTCCGAGCCGATTAAAAACATTCAGTACTTC
clone size: NA
V gene: TRBV6-6
D gene: NA
J gene: TRBJ2-4

CDR3 protein: CASSPLSRTGKETQYF
CDR3 DNA: TGTGCCAGCTCACCACTTAGCAGGACAGGGAAAGAGACCCAGTACTTC
clone size: NA
V gene: TRBV18
D gene: TRBD1
J gene: TRBJ2-5

CDR3 protein: CASSFRRGMDTQYF
CDR3 DNA: TGTGCCAGCAGTTTTCGACGAGGCATGGATACGCAGTATTTT
clone size: NA
V gene: TRBV6-5
D gene: NA
J gene: TRBJ2-3

CDR3 protein: CASGRTSGTDEQFF
CDR3 DNA: TGTGCCAGCGGCCGGACTAGCGGGACAGATGAGCAGTTCTTC
clone size: NA
V gene: TRBV6-5
D gene: TRBD2
J gene: TRBJ2-1

CDR3 protein: CASSQPTWRGELFF
CDR3 DNA: TGCGCCAGCAGCCAGCCCACCTGGCGAGGGGAGCTGTTTTTT
clone size: NA
V gene: TRBV4-1
D gene: NA
J gene: TRBJ2-2

CDR3 protein: CAWGRQTGSRAFF
CDR3 DNA: TGTGCCTGGGGACGCCAAACAGGGAGCAGGGCTTTCTTT
clone size: NA
V gene: TRBV30
D gene: NA
J gene: TRBJ1-1

CDR3 protein: CASSFASETQYF
CDR3 DNA: TGCGCCAGCAGCTTTGCCTCAGAGACCCAGTACTTC
clone size: NA
V gene: TRBV5-1
D gene: NA
J gene: TRBJ2-5

CDR3 protein: CASSLMFGGASQGGSTDTQYF
CDR3 DNA: TGTGCCAGCAGTCTAATGTTTGGGGGGGCCTCCCAAGGGGGGAGCACAGATACGCAGTATTTT
clone size: NA
V gene: TRBV27
D gene: NA
J gene: TRBJ2-3

CDR3 protein: CASSVRDQETQYF
CDR3 DNA: TGTGCCAGCAGCGTACGGGACCAAGAGACCCAGTACTTC
clone size: NA
V gene: TRBV9
D gene: NA
J gene: TRBJ2-5

CDR3 protein: CASSLDLTGYNEQYF
CDR3 DNA: TGTGCCAGCAGCTTAGATCTGACAGGGTACAACGAGCAGTACTTC
clone size: NA
V gene: TRBV11-2
D gene: TRBD1
J gene: TRBJ2-7

CDR3 protein: CASSWDRTGTDTQYF
CDR3 DNA: TGTGCCAGCAGCTGGGACCGGACAGGCACAGATACGCAGTATTTT
clone size: NA
V gene: TRBV7-2
D gene: NA
J gene: TRBJ2-3

CDR3 protein: CASSRDSQNTGELFF
CDR3 DNA: TGCGCCAGCAGTAGGGACAGTCAGAACACCGGGGAGCTGTTTTTT
clone size: once
V gene: TRBV5-1
D gene: TRBD1
J gene: TRBJ2-2

CDR3 protein: CAGSTGTNEKLFF
CDR3 DNA: TGTGCCGGATCGACAGGGACTAATGAAAAACTGTTTTTT
clone size: NA
V gene: TRBV30
D gene: TRBD1
J gene: TRBJ1-4

CDR3 protein: CASSDSGHTKPGELFF
CDR3 DNA: TGTGCCAGCAGTGACTCGGGACACACAAAGCCCGGGGAGCTGTTTTTT
clone size: NA
V gene: TRBV6-4
D gene: NA
J gene: TRBJ2-2

CDR3 protein: CASSLTSGSTGEQFF
CDR3 DNA: TGTGCCAGCAGCCTCACTAGCGGGAGTACTGGTGAGCAGTTCTTC
clone size: once
V gene: TRBV5-6
D gene: TRBD2
J gene: TRBJ2-1

CDR3 protein: CAWSFTDTQYF
CDR3 DNA: TGTGCCTGGAGTTTCACAGATACGCAGTATTTT
clone size: once
V gene: TRBV30
D gene: NA
J gene: TRBJ2-3

CDR3 protein: CASSQTSGGFSYEQYF
CDR3 DNA: TGTGCCAGCAGTCAAACTAGCGGAGGTTTCTCCTACGAGCAGTACTTC
clone size: NA
V gene: TRBV7-6
D gene: TRBD2
J gene: TRBJ2-7

CDR3 protein: CASSSTGTGTDTQYF
CDR3 DNA: TGTGCCAGTAGTAGTACCGGGACAGGGACAGATACGCAGTATTTT
clone size: NA
V gene: TRBV19
D gene: TRBD1
J gene: TRBJ2-3

CDR3 protein: CASSPKLYHEQYF
CDR3 DNA: TGTGCCAGCTCACCGAAGTTGTACCACGAGCAGTACTTC
clone size: NA
V gene: TRBV18
D gene: NA
J gene: TRBJ2-7

CDR3 protein: CASSYSSGSYEQYF
CDR3 DNA: TGTGCCAGCAGTTACTCTAGCGGGAGTTACGAGCAGTACTTC
clone size: NA
V gene: TRBV6-5
D gene: TRBD2
J gene: TRBJ2-7

CDR3 protein: CASTSSGSYNEQFF
CDR3 DNA: TGTGCCAGTACCTCTAGCGGCTCCTACAATGAGCAGTTCTTC
clone size: NA
V gene: TRBV6-5
D gene: TRBD2
J gene: TRBJ2-1

CDR3 protein: CASSLGPPPKSDYGYTF
CDR3 DNA: TGTGCCAGCAGCTTGGGACCCCCACCAAAATCGGACTATGGCTACACCTTC
clone size: NA
V gene: TRBV5-8
D gene: NA
J gene: TRBJ1-2

CDR3 protein: CASSTSVSTDTQYF
CDR3 DNA: TGTGCCAGCTCAACTAGCGTAAGCACAGATACGCAGTATTTT
clone size: NA
V gene: TRBV18
D gene: TRBD2
J gene: TRBJ2-3

CDR3 protein: CASSLGQVSLGYEQYF
CDR3 DNA: TGCGCCAGCAGCCTGGGACAGGTCTCCTTGGGCTACGAGCAGTACTTC
clone size: once
V gene: TRBV5-1
D gene: TRBD1
J gene: TRBJ2-7

CDR3 protein: CASSPRPLSGRENTDTQYF
CDR3 DNA: TGTGCCAGCAGCCCGCGGCCACTTAGCGGGAGGGAAAACACAGATACGCAGTATTTT
clone size: NA
V gene: TRBV7-3
D gene: TRBD2
J gene: TRBJ2-3

CDR3 protein: CASSWEGRAKNIQYF
CDR3 DNA: TGTGCCAGCAGTTGGGAAGGGAGGGCCAAAAACATTCAGTACTTC
clone size: NA
V gene: TRBV6-5
D gene: NA
J gene: TRBJ2-4